This TCR beta chain was profiled in a study of blood T cell repertoires in COVID-19. At the level of the study: Researchers got acute and convalescent COVID-19 samples from the United States, Italy and Spain. PBMCs, B-cell-depleted T cells, or T cells provided the cDNA or gDNA that made up the material.

Original processing notes: Amplification from reference gene primers served as the basis for estimated nucleated cell counts. Method: immunoSEQ multiplex PCR; TCRdb's copy keeps in-frame clones and lacks some. Clone size and V and J calls were adopted from that table, with D and trimming inferred from the DNA. The sample has under 250,000 clones, around four fifths seen once. The CDR3 is made up of 12 amino acids. CDR1 LGHDT and CDR2 YNNKEL come from the germline V gene (reference sequence). V was pared by 1 base and J by 8 bases, with 8 bases between. The sequence was obtained from a woman aged 55-70 years with active or convalescent COVID-19. The chain is built from TRBV3-1 (or the pseudogene TRBV3-2) and TRBJ1-2; the D is unclear. Sequencing was carried out using peripheral blood. CDR3 bases: TGTGCCAGCAGCCAAGGGGCGGGGGGCTACACCTTC. This gives the protein CASSQGAGGYTF.